These 28 T cell receptor beta chains came from one sample sequenced in a study of blood T cell repertoires in COVID-19. Some clones are missing from TCRdb's copy, which holds only in-frame ones; the method was immunoSEQ multiplex PCR. The sample yields tens of thousands of clones, 88% seen once. The sequenced material came from peripheral blood. Source of these receptors: a man between 50 and 59 years old with active COVID-19.

This clone has just one count. The chain has TRBV6-5 and TRBJ1-5; 10 bases fit TRBD1. The J segment lost 11 bases and the V segment lost 6 bases, leaving 13 bases of the junction unmatched. Per germline, CDR1 MNHEY and CDR2 SVGAGI. The CDR3 sequence is 15 residues long. The DNA of the CDR3 is TGTGCCAGCAGCCCAGGGACAGGGGCTTTCGAGGCCCAGCATTTT. It yields the protein CASSPGTGAFEAQHF.

CDR3 in amino acids: CASREGTGKDTQYF. The CDR3 DNA is TGTGCCAGTAGAGAGGGGACAGGGAAGGATACGCAGTATTTT. The chain carries TRBV19 and TRBJ2-3; 9 bases agree with TRBD1. The junction had 7 bases not matched to a gene; V was cut back by 6 bases and J by 6 bases. CDR3 length: 14 residues. Germline CDR1 LNHDA, CDR2 SQIVND (reference sequence).

The rearrangement uses TRBV4-1 and TRBJ2-4; 8 positions agree with TRBD2. The CDR3 has 17 residues. Germline-derived CDR1 and CDR2 are MGHRA and YSYEKL. The V and J ends lost 4 bases and 2 bases, in that order; junction bases with no gene match: 10. The chain's CDR3 is CASSPGGTRGSKNIQYF. The CDR3 DNA reads TGCGCCAGCAGCCCGGGAGGGACGCGGGGGTCCAAAAACATTCAGTACTTC.

V gene TRBV9 combines with J gene TRBJ2-7, with D possibly matching TRBD2 (5 bases). Germline CDR1 is SGDLS and CDR2 is YYNGEE. The CDR3 extends over 15 amino acids. The V end was cut by 0 bases, the J end by 5 bases, with 15 bases between. The CDR3 loop reads CASSVGAGGVNEQYF. The DNA for the CDR3 is TGTGCCAGCAGCGTAGGTGCGGGTGGGGTGAACGAGCAGTACTTC.

The V gene is TRBV29-1, the J gene TRBJ1-1; 7 bases are a match to TRBD1. The CDR3 covers 12 residues. Germline V gives CDR1 SQVTM, CDR2 ANQGSEA. The J segment lost 3 bases and the V segment lost 7 bases, leaving 5 bases of the junction unmatched. The CDR3 here is CSGRQGYTEAFF. The DNA of the CDR3 is TGCAGCGGACGACAGGGATACACTGAAGCTTTCTTT.

The gene calls are TRBV19 and TRBJ1-1; D might be TRBD1 (5 bases). Germline V gene data show CDR1 as LNHDA and CDR2 as SQIVND (reference sequence). The V gene lost 5 bases and the J gene lost 4 bases, with 14 bases spanning the gap. The CDR3 extends over 14 amino acids. CDR3 nucleotide sequence: TGTGCCAGTAGTCCTAGGGGACTTTCCACTGAAGCTTTCTTT. This codes for CASSPRGLSTEAFF.

This clone was counted between two and nine times. This chain uses TRBV20-1 with TRBJ2-7; D is possibly TRBD1 (6 bases). The germline gives CDR1 DFQATT, CDR2 SNEGSKA (reference sequence). The CDR3 totals 11 residues. Trimming took off 6 bases at V and 5 bases at J, with 11 bases between the two ends. CDR3 protein: CSAKQGHEQYF. CDR3 in DNA: TGCAGTGCAAAGCAGGGGCACGAGCAGTACTTC.

The V and J genes are TRBV19 and TRBJ2-2; 7 bases map to TRBD1. In germline, CDR1 is LNHDA, CDR2 SQIVND (reference sequence). This CDR3 has 15 amino acids. The V segment lost 9 bases and the J segment 1 base; nucleotides outside the gene matches: 8. This CDR3 reads CASSPGQMNTGELFF. The CDR3 DNA is TGTGCCAGCAGTCCGGGACAGATGAACACCGGGGAGCTGTTTTTT.

The J gene is TRBJ2-3, the V gene TRBV29-1; D is tentatively TRBD1 or TRBD2 (5 bases each). This CDR3 comprises 12 residues. The germline V and J ends were trimmed by 7 bases and 5 bases, with 13 bases remaining between them. CDR1 SQVTM and CDR2 ANQGSEA come from the germline V gene. Here the CDR3 reads CSEGPGKDTQYF. CDR3 bases: TGCAGCGAGGGACCAGGGAAAGATACGCAGTATTTT.

J is TRBJ1-1 and V is TRBV3-1 (or the pseudogene TRBV3-2); perhaps TRBD1 as D (5 bases). This CDR3 region has 12 residues. V shed 0 bases and J shed 6 bases, with 5 bases lying between them. Germline lookup yields CDR1 LGHDT and CDR2 YNNKEL (reference sequence). This CDR3 is CASSQETAEAFF. Written as DNA, the CDR3 is TGTGCCAGCAGCCAAGAGACAGCTGAAGCTTTCTTT.

The rearrangement links TRBV5-8 to TRBJ2-5; 11 bases are a match to TRBD2. Trimming cost V 4 bases and J 2 bases; bases outside gene matches: 7. This CDR3 spans 16 amino acids. CDR1 is SGHTS and CDR2 is YDEGEE in the germline V gene. The CDR3 sequence: CASSLRLAGRQETQYF. For the CDR3, the DNA is TGTGCCAGCAGCCTCCGACTAGCGGGGAGACAAGAGACCCAGTACTTC.

CDR3 coding DNA: TGTGCCAGCAGCTTAGACCCCCCGGGGATAGCGGGCATTCAGTACTTC. It translates to CASSLDPPGIAGIQYF. The chain recombines TRBV7-2 with TRBJ2-4, with 7 bases that match TRBD2. CDR3 size: 16 residues. Germline assignment: CDR1 SGHTA and CDR2 FQGNSA. The V gene end was trimmed by 1 base and the J gene end by 9 bases; junction bases not matched to a gene: 12.

The table lists this clone with a count of one. This chain joins TRBV6-5 and TRBJ2-7; a possible D gene is TRBD1 (5 bases). The CDR3 has 11 amino acids. V shed 6 bases and J shed 10 bases, with 13 bases lying between them. CDR1 and CDR2 from the germline V gene are MNHEY and SVGAGI. CDR3 region: CASRDITEQYF. The CDR3 region has the DNA TGTGCCAGCAGGGACATCACGGAACAGTACTTC.

The chain has TRBV9 and TRBJ2-7, with TRBD1 matching over 7 bases. With 3 bases clipped from V and 2 bases from J, the junction kept 5 bases outside the gene matches. The CDR3 runs to 14 residues. Germline V CDR1 and CDR2: SGDLS, YYNGEE. The chain's CDR3 is CASSAEGAPYEQYF. The CDR3 DNA sequence: TGTGCCAGCAGCGCCGAGGGGGCCCCCTACGAGCAGTACTTC. The whole variable domain, remainder taken from reference TRBV9 and TRBJ2-7, is DSGVTQTPKHLITATGQRVTLRCSPRSGDLSVYWYQQSLDQGLQFLIQYYNGEERAKGNILERFSAQQFPDLHSELNLSSLELGDSALYFCASSAEGAPYEQYFGPGTRLTVT.

This clone has just one count. The V gene is TRBV29-1, the J gene TRBJ2-7, with 13 nucleotides matching TRBD2. Germline V gene sequence: CDR1 SQVTM, CDR2 ANQGSEA. The trim removed 7 bases at V and 4 bases at J, leaving 7 bases unmatched. The CDR3 is 14 amino acids. The CDR3 region is CSARTSGRYYEQYF. The DNA of the CDR3 is TGCAGCGCCCGGACTAGCGGGAGATATTACGAGCAGTACTTC.

This clone came up once. The rearrangement joins TRBV14 to TRBJ1-2; TRBD1 aligns across 7 bases. V was clipped by 4 bases and J by 5 bases; unmatched bases: 7. The germline gives CDR1 SGHDN, CDR2 FVKESK. This CDR3 comprises 14 residues. DNA for the CDR3: TGTGCCAGCAGCCCCCGGACAGGTCAATATGGCTACACCTTC. Encoded protein: CASSPRTGQYGYTF. Drawing the rest from reference TRBV14 and TRBJ1-2, the complete variable domain is EAGVTQFPSHSVIEKGQTVTLRCDPISGHDNLYWYRRVMGKEIKFLLHFVKESKQDESGMPNNRFLAERTGGTYSTLKVQPAELEDSGVYFCASSPRTGQYGYTFGSGTRLTVV.

The V gene is TRBV4-1, the J gene TRBJ1-1, with 8 bases that match TRBD1. This CDR3 contains 17 residues. J gave up 0 bases and V 1 base, and 7 bases lay outside the gene matches. Germline V gene data show CDR1 as MGHRA and CDR2 as YSYEKL. The CDR3 coding sequence is TGCGCCAGCAGCCAAGGTTCGTGGGACAGGATGAACACTGAAGCTTTCTTT. It is translated as CASSQGSWDRMNTEAFF.

The V call is TRBV5-6, the J call TRBJ2-7; maybe TRBD2 (5 bases). Between the trimmed V and J ends, which lost 4 bases and 5 bases, there was a span of 19 bases. CDR3 length: 15 residues. Germline values: CDR1 SGHDT, CDR2 YYEEEE. DNA of the CDR3: TGTGCCAGCAGCACCCGGGATCCAAAAAGGGACGAGCAGTACTTC. Its translation: CASSTRDPKRDEQYF.

This sequence joins TRBV5-1 and TRBJ1-1, with D possibly matching TRBD1 (6 bases). The germline V and J ends were trimmed by 4 bases and 5 bases, with 12 bases remaining between them. Germline lookup yields CDR1 SGHRS and CDR2 YFSETQ. CDR3 length: 13 amino acids. The CDR3 region has the DNA TGCGCCAGCAGCCCCGACAGGATTACTGAAGCTTTCTTT. It yields the protein CASSPDRITEAFF.

The count of this clone is one. This chain joins TRBV11-2 and TRBJ2-5, with 8 bases identical to TRBD1. This CDR3 spans 14 amino acids. The V gene's germline CDR1 is SGHAT and CDR2 FQNNGV. The V gene end was trimmed by 3 bases and the J gene end by 5 bases; junction bases not matched to a gene: 5. In nucleotides, the CDR3 is TGTGCCAGCAGCTTCACAGGGGGGCAGGAGACCCAGTACTTC. As protein: CASSFTGGQETQYF.

This clone was recorded once. The V gene is TRBV6-5, the J gene TRBJ1-3; 9 bases are a match to TRBD1. V shed 7 bases, J shed 4 bases, and the junction held 8 bases outside the gene matches. The CDR3 extends over 15 amino acids. The V gene's germline CDR1 is MNHEY and CDR2 SVGAGI. CDR3 region: CASINGQGTGNTIYF. As DNA, the CDR3 is TGTGCCAGCATTAACGGACAGGGGACCGGAAACACCATATATTTT.

The chain has TRBV7-6 and TRBJ2-1, with TRBD2 identical over 7 bases. The CDR3 is 16 residues long. V was pared by 1 base and J by 5 bases, with 8 bases of the junction left unmatched. CDR1 SGHVS and CDR2 FNYEAQ come from the germline V gene. The DNA for the CDR3 is TGTGCCAGCAGCTTAGGTGGCGGGGGTGGAAACAATGAGCAGTTCTTC. This gives the protein CASSLGGGGGNNEQFF.

The chain joins TRBV15 to TRBJ2-7, with 9 positions matching TRBD1. Trimming removed 8 bases from V and 0 bases from J; junction bases left unmatched: 5. Germline assignment: CDR1 LNHNV and CDR2 YYDKDF (reference sequence). This CDR3 is 14 amino acids long. CDR3 amino acids: CATRRDRASYEQYF. In DNA form, the CDR3 reads TGTGCCACCCGTCGGGACAGGGCCTCCTACGAGCAGTACTTC.

The chain recombines TRBV11-3 with TRBJ1-5, with D unresolved. Germline CDR1 and CDR2: SGHNT and YENEEA. The CDR3 spans 18 residues. V was cut by 1 base and J by 2 bases, with 18 bases left in between. For the CDR3, the DNA is TGTGCCAGCAGCTTAGGACGGTTGGGCTTGGTTCGCAATCAGCCCCAGCATTTT. The encoded protein is CASSLGRLGLVRNQPQHF.

The V and J genes are TRBV6-2 or TRBV6-3 and TRBJ2-3; D might be TRBD1 (6 bases). The CDR3 covers 13 residues. Per the germline V gene, CDR1 is MNHEY and CDR2 is SVGEGT. V lost 0 bases, J lost 6 bases, and 7 bases lay in between. The CDR3 loop reads CASSYSGADTQYF. Here the CDR3 DNA reads TGTGCCAGCAGTTACTCGGGGGCTGATACGCAGTATTTT.

The chain carries TRBV30 and TRBJ2-3; D may be TRBD1 (6 bases). The CDR3 loop spans 13 amino acids. The V and J ends lost 3 bases and 1 base respectively, with 8 bases between them. Germline CDR1 is GTSNPN and CDR2 is SVGIG (reference sequence). CDR3 in amino acids: CAWRRTGTDTQYF. CDR3 in DNA: TGTGCCTGGAGAAGGACAGGCACAGATACGCAGTATTTT.

V is TRBV7-8 and J is TRBJ2-7, with a possible D match to TRBD1 (6 bases). The V gene's germline CDR1 is SGHVS and CDR2 FQNEAQ. The V end lost 5 bases, the J end lost 3 bases, and 20 bases lay between the germline ends. The CDR3 extends over 16 amino acids. The DNA of the CDR3 is TGTGCCAGCAGCCGACTCTTAGGTAACAGGGTCTACGAGCAGTACTTC. Residues: CASSRLLGNRVYEQYF.

This chain joins TRBV27 and TRBJ1-5, with TRBD1 matching 8 bases. V trimming: 2 bases; J trimming: 8 bases; junction bases outside the gene matches: 5. In germline, CDR1 is MNHEY, CDR2 SMNVEV (reference sequence). This CDR3 has 14 amino acids. CDR3 in amino acids: CASSLIDRGEPQHF. CDR3 sequence (DNA): TGTGCCAGCAGTTTAATCGACAGGGGCGAGCCCCAGCATTTT.